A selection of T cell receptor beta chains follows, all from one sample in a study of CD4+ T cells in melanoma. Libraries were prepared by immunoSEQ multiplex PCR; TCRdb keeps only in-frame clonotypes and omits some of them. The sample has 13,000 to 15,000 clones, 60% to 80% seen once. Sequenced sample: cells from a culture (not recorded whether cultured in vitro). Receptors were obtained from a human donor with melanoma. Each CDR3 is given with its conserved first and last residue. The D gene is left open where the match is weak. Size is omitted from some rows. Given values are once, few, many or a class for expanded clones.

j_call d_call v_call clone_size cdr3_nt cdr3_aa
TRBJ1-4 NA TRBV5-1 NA TGCGCCAGCAGCCAATCGCCAGAGAAGGCTAATGAAAAACTGTTTTTT CASSQSPEKANEKLFF
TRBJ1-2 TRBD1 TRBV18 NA TGTGCCAGCTCACCTGGGGACAGGGACTATGGCTACACCTTC CASSPGDRDYGYTF
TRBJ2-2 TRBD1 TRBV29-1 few TGCAGCGTTCGGACAGGGGGCACCGGGGAGCTGTTTTTT CSVRTGGTGELFF
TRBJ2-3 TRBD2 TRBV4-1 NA TGCGCCAGCAGCCTGAGCGGGGGGGTTATGGATACGCAGTATTTT CASSLSGGVMDTQYF
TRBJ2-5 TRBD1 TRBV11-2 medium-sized TGTGCCAGCAGCCCGACAGGGAAAGAGACCCAGTACTTC CASSPTGKETQYF
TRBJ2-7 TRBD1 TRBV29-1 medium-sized TGCAGCGCCGGCACGGGACAGGGGAACGAGCAGTACTTC CSAGTGQGNEQYF
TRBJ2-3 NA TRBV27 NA TGTGCCAGCAGGCGGGAACCTAGCACAGATACGCAGTATTTT CASRREPSTDTQYF
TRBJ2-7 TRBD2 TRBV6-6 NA TGTGCCAGCACTCTAGCGGGGGGGCGTGGGTCCTACGAGCAGTACTTC CASTLAGGRGSYEQYF
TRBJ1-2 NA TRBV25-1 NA TGTGCCAGCAGTGGAGACCGGCGGGTTTCGAGCTATGGCTACACCTTC CASSGDRRVSSYGYTF
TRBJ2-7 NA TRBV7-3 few TGTGCCAGCAGCTTAGGCCGTGGCCCCTACGAGCAGTACTTC CASSLGRGPYEQYF
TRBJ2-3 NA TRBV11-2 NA TGTGCCAGCAGCTTAAAGGATACGCAGTATTTT CASSLKDTQYF
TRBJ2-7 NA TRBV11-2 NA TGTGCCAGCAGCTTAGGGTCAGGGGCTTCCTACGAGCAGTACTTC CASSLGSGASYEQYF
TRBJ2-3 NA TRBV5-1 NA TGCGCCACCGCGCCCTGGGGACCTGGCACAGATACGCAGTATTTT CATAPWGPGTDTQYF
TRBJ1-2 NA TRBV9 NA TGTGCCAGCAGCGTAGCTCAGGGAATTGGCTACACCTTC CASSVAQGIGYTF
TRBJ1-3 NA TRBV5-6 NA TGTGCCAGCAGCTTGGGTCGCGGGAGCTCTGGAAACACCATATATTTT CASSLGRGSSGNTIYF
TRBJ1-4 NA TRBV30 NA TGTGCCTGGAGCACTGTGAGCAATGAAAAACTGTTTTTT CAWSTVSNEKLFF
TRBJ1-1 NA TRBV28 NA TGTGCCAGCAGACTTAACACTGAAGCTTTCTTT CASRLNTEAFF
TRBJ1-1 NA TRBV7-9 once TGTGCCAGCAGCTTAGCAGGAGTGAACACTGAAGCTTTCTTT CASSLAGVNTEAFF
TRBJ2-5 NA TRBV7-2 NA TGTGCCAGCAGCCCCCGGCGGGGAGAGACCCAGTACTTC CASSPRRGETQYF
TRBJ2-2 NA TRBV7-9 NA TGTGCCAGCAGCGGCCGGACAGTAGACGGGGAGCTGTTTTTT CASSGRTVDGELFF
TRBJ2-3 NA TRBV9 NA TGTGCCAGCAGCTCCCGGGCAGACATCACAGATACGCAGTATTTT CASSSRADITDTQYF
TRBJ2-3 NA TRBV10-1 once TGCGCCAGCAGCGGAGCGAGGGGGGGATTTACAGATACGCAGTATTTT CASSGARGGFTDTQYF
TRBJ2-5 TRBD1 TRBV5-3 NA TGTGCCAGAAGCCCCCAATTGCAGCGACAGGGAGAGGCACCAAGCGAGACCCAGTACTTC CARSPQLQRQGEAPSETQYF
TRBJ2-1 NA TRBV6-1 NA TGTGCCAGCAGTGAGGTGCCGGTTTTGAGCGAGCAGTTCTTC CASSEVPVLSEQFF
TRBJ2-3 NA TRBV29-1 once TGCAGCGTTGCCAGGGTTGGCACAGATACGCAGTATTTT CSVARVGTDTQYF
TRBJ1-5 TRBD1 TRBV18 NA TGTGCCAGCTCTCAGGGACAGGGCGATAGCAATCAGCCCCAGCATTTT CASSQGQGDSNQPQHF
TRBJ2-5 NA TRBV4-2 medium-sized TGTGCCAGCAGCCAAGAAGGGCAGTCCGTAGAGACCCAGTACTTC CASSQEGQSVETQYF
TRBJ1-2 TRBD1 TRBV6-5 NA TGTGCCAGCAGTTACCACCCGGGACAGAGGAACTATGGCTACACCTTC CASSYHPGQRNYGYTF
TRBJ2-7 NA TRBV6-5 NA TGTGCCAGCAGTTCAAGTTCGCCGGGACTCTGGTACGAGCAGTACTTC CASSSSSPGLWYEQYF
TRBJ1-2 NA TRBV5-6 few TGTGCCAGCAGCTTATTTAGCACAATTGCCCTCCGCTACACCTTC CASSLFSTIALRYTF
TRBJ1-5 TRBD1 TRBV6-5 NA TGTGCCAGCAGTAGACAGGGGGGAAAGCCCCAGCATTTT CASSRQGGKPQHF
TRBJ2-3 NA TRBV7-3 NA TGTGCCAGCAGCCCCGGTTCTAGCGCCGCAGATACGCAGTATTTT CASSPGSSAADTQYF
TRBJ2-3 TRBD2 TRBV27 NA TGTGCCAGCAGTCTTAGCGGGGGACGCGATACGCAGTATTTT CASSLSGGRDTQYF